The 5 T cell receptor beta chains reported below all come from one sample, sequenced in a study of cytomegalovirus exposure and HLA in healthy donors. The PCR had 60 Vbeta and 13 Jbeta primers. Measured with immunoSEQ multiplex PCR; TCRdb has only the in-frame clones, and not every one. Of about 130,000 clones in the sample, 55% to 75% were seen once. Material for sequencing was PBMCs. Receptor source: a man aged 25 to 40 in good health and CMV-seropositive.

V and J are TRBV10-3 and TRBJ2-4; TRBD1 matches 12 bases. The CDR3 is made up of 19 amino acids. Germline loops: CDR1 ENHRY, CDR2 SYGVKD. After removal of 3 bases from V and 1 base from J, the junction contained 10 bases not matched to a gene. The CDR3: CAISDLPGTGGEAKNIQYF. CDR3 DNA: TGTGCCATCAGTGATCTACCCGGGACAGGGGGCGAGGCCAAAAACATTCAGTACTTC.

This chain connects TRBV6-6 to TRBJ2-1; D is uncertain. This CDR3 contains 15 residues. V was trimmed by 2 bases and J by 0 bases, leaving 8 bases between them. Germline V CDR1 and CDR2: MNHNY, SVGAGI (reference sequence). This CDR3 reads CASSYGDFSYNEQFF. The CDR3 DNA sequence: TGTGCCAGCAGTTACGGCGACTTCTCCTACAATGAGCAGTTCTTC.

J is TRBJ2-4 and V is TRBV5-6; 12 bases align to TRBD2. The germline V gene has CDR1 SGHDT and CDR2 YYEEEE. The length of the CDR3 is 17 residues. With V trimmed by 0 bases and J by 3 bases, 4 bases remained unmatched. The CDR3 sequence is CASSLGLAGDVKNIQYF. The CDR3 bases are TGTGCCAGCAGCTTGGGACTAGCGGGAGATGTCAAAAACATTCAGTACTTC.

The chain is built from TRBV6-5 and TRBJ1-1; 8 bases line up with TRBD1. V dropped 6 bases and J dropped 6; count of bases not matched to a gene: 3. The CDR3 runs to 12 residues. Per the germline V gene, CDR1 is MNHEY and CDR2 is SVGAGI. The CDR3 reads CASRWTGPEAFF. The CDR3 nucleotides are TGTGCCAGCAGATGGACAGGGCCTGAAGCTTTCTTT.

The rearrangement uses TRBV27 and TRBJ1-1; D is undetermined. Per germline, CDR1 MNHEY and CDR2 SMNVEV (reference sequence). This CDR3 has 13 residues. V dropped 0 bases and J dropped 5 bases, with 7 bases sitting between them. The CDR3 protein is CASSLSRRTEAFF. For the CDR3, the DNA is TGTGCCAGCAGTTTATCGAGGAGGACTGAAGCTTTCTTT.